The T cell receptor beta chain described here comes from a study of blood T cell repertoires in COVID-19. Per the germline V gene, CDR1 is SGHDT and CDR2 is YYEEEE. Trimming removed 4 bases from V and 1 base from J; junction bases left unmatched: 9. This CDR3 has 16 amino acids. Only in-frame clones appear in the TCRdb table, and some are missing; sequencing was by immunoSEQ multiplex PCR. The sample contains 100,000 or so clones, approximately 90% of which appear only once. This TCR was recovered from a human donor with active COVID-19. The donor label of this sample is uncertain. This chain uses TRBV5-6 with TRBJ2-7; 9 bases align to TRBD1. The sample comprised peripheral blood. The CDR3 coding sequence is TGTGCCAGCAGCCCGTGGGACAGGGCTTTGTCCTACGAGCAGTACTTC. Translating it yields CASSPWDRALSYEQYF.